Listed below are T cell receptor beta chains from one sample, sequenced in a study of blood T cells in healthy people across ages. TCRdb used MiXCR to reprocess the 5' RACE reads, holding one entry per CDR3 protein. The sample holds about 1.1 million distinct CDR3 sequences, roughly two fifths seen once. Specimen: blood. These receptors came from a man aged 18 to 29 in good health. The CDR3 runs from the conserved cysteine through the conserved F or W. Rows give clone size only sometimes, using once, few, many, or a class for an expanded clone.

j_gene: TRBJ2-7; v_gene: TRBV28; abundance: NA; CDR3aa: CASSLIRGSFYEQYF
j_gene: TRBJ2-6; v_gene: TRBV28; abundance: NA; CDR3aa: CASSLEQDSGANVLTF
j_gene: TRBJ1-2; v_gene: TRBV7-2; abundance: NA; CDR3aa: CACSFDSYTNYGYTF
j_gene: NA; v_gene: TRBV7-8; abundance: once; CDR3aa: CASSIRQGVETQYF
j_gene: TRBJ1-2; v_gene: TRBV20-1; abundance: once; CDR3aa: CSARVAGQPLSTF
j_gene: TRBJ2-4; v_gene: TRBV24-1; abundance: NA; CDR3aa: CATSDPGQGKNIQYF
j_gene: NA; v_gene: TRBV12-3/TRBV12-4; abundance: NA; CDR3aa: CASSLENQPYEQYF
j_gene: TRBJ1-5; v_gene: TRBV12-3/TRBV12-4; abundance: few; CDR3aa: CASSPGFNQPQHF
j_gene: TRBJ2-7; v_gene: TRBV12-3/TRBV12-4; abundance: NA; CDR3aa: CASSLKSGGPLYNEQYF
j_gene: TRBJ1-1; v_gene: TRBV12-3/TRBV12-4; abundance: once; CDR3aa: CTSSLQGLTAFF
j_gene: TRBJ1-4; v_gene: TRBV27; abundance: NA; CDR3aa: CASSPRRATNEKLFF
j_gene: TRBJ1-2; v_gene: TRBV5-6; abundance: NA; CDR3aa: CACSRTGVGGGYTF